These 27 T cell receptor beta chains came from one sample sequenced in a study of Tregs in tolerant kidney transplant recipients. The protocol was immunoSEQ multiplex PCR, while the TCRdb copy is restricted to in-frame clones and leaves out a portion. Of some 110,000 clones detected, about 90% appear once; the ten largest clones hold approximately 0.62%. Source material: CD4+ T cells from blood. The source is a human donor in good health.

The V call is TRBV5-1, the J call TRBJ1-2; 8 bases agree with TRBD1. V shed 4 bases and J 3 bases; nucleotides not matched to a gene: 5. This CDR3 contains 14 residues. Germline CDR1 reads SGHRS; CDR2 reads YFSETQ. The CDR3 nucleotides read TGCGCCAGCAGCCCCGGACAGGGAGACTATGGCTACACCTTC. Translation gives CASSPGQGDYGYTF.

J is TRBJ2-7 and V is TRBV6-5; D not certain. V gave up 5 bases and J gave up 3 bases, with 5 bases separating them. Germline V gives CDR1 MNHEY, CDR2 SVGAGI. The CDR3 consists of 11 residues. The CDR3 nucleotides are TGTGCCAGCAGTAACAACTACGAGCAGTACTTC. Its translation: CASSNNYEQYF.

This chain links TRBV4-1 with TRBJ2-3, with D tentatively TRBD1 or TRBD2 (5 bases each). CDR1 and CDR2 from the germline V gene are MGHRA and YSYEKL. The CDR3 is made up of 14 amino acids. Trimming took 3 bases from V and 5 from J, leaving 12 bases between them. The CDR3 DNA reads TGCGCCAGCAGCCAGACAGAGGGAAGAGATACGCAGTATTTT. As protein: CASSQTEGRDTQYF.

The genes are TRBV5-1 and TRBJ1-1; D is ambiguous. CDR3 length: 13 residues. Trimming pared 4 bases from V and 6 bases from J, leaving 13 bases between. CDR1 and CDR2 from the germline V gene are SGHRS and YFSETQ. CDR3 DNA sequence: TGCGCCAGCAGCCACGCCCAAGGGTCTGAAGCTTTCTTT. This codes for CASSHAQGSEAFF.

This rearrangement joins TRBV11-1 to TRBJ2-3; D might be TRBD1 (6 bases). V gave up 0 bases and J gave up 2 bases, with 9 bases separating them. There are 15 residues in the CDR3. The germline CDR1 and CDR2 sequences are SGHAT and FQDESV (reference sequence). The CDR3 DNA reads as TGTGCCAGCAGCTTAGCGGGGGCACACACAGATACGCAGTATTTT. Protein sequence: CASSLAGAHTDTQYF.

V is TRBV7-2 and J is TRBJ2-2, with 9 bases fitting TRBD2. Germline V gene lookup returns CDR1 SGHTA and CDR2 FQGNSA. The CDR3 has 18 amino acids. The J segment lost 2 bases and the V segment lost 2 bases, leaving 9 bases of the junction unmatched. CDR3 loop: CASSLPTSGPSNTGELFF. The CDR3 nucleotides read TGTGCCAGCAGCTTACCGACTAGCGGCCCTTCCAACACCGGGGAGCTGTTTTTT.

J is TRBJ2-3 and V is TRBV12-5; the D gene could be TRBD1 or TRBD2 (6 bases each). CDR1 and CDR2 (germline): LGHNT, FRNRAP. This CDR3 spans 14 amino acids. The V gene lost 7 bases and the J gene lost 2 bases, with 13 bases spanning the gap. The CDR3 sequence: CASARGGFTDTQYF. The CDR3 nucleotides are TGTGCTAGTGCCCGAGGGGGGTTCACAGATACGCAGTATTTT. Full variable domain (rest looked up from reference TRBV12-5 and TRBJ2-3): DARVTQTPRHKVTEMGQEVTMRCQPILGHNTVFWYRQTMMQGLELLAYFRNRAPLDDSGMPKDRFSAEMPDATLATLKIQPSEPRDSAVYFCASARGGFTDTQYFGPGTRLTVL.

The V gene is TRBV5-6, the J gene TRBJ2-5, with D perhaps matching TRBD1 (5 bases). V lost 2 bases, J lost 2 bases, and 13 bases lay in between. There are 15 residues in the CDR3. CDR1 and CDR2 (germline): SGHDT, YYEEEE. CDR3 nucleotide sequence: TGTGCCAGCAGCTTAGGACACCGTCCACAAGAGACCCAGTACTTC. This sequence encodes CASSLGHRPQETQYF.

This chain connects TRBV6-1 to TRBJ2-7; tentatively, D is TRBD1 or TRBD2 (5 bases each). The germline V gene encodes CDR1 MNHNS and CDR2 SASEGT. This CDR3 comprises 15 residues. Trimming took off 0 bases at V and 6 bases at J, with 15 bases between the two ends. The CDR3 loop is CASSEAKRGPLEQYF. As DNA, the CDR3 is TGTGCCAGCAGTGAAGCGAAGAGGGGCCCTCTCGAGCAGTACTTC.

J is TRBJ2-5 and V is TRBV7-3, with 10 bases identical to TRBD1. CDR3 length equals 15 residues. J gave up 5 bases and V 5 bases, and 8 bases lay outside the gene matches. Germline assignment: CDR1 SGHTA and CDR2 FQGTGA. The CDR3: CASSPLGQGGETQYF. The CDR3 nucleotides read TGTGCCAGCAGCCCCCTCGGACAGGGGGGGGAGACCCAGTACTTC.

The chain uses TRBV5-1 and TRBJ1-5; possibly TRBD1 for D (5 bases). V dropped 5 bases and J dropped 1 base, with 16 bases sitting between them. The CDR3 totals 16 residues. Germline CDR1 and CDR2: SGHRS and YFSETQ. CDR3 residues: CASSPGLSWSNQPQHF. In DNA, the CDR3 is TGCGCCAGCAGTCCAGGGTTGAGTTGGAGCAATCAGCCCCAGCATTTT.

The genes are TRBV7-9 and TRBJ2-1, with D perhaps TRBD2 (6 bases). Trimming shortened V by 5 bases and J by 3 bases, and 11 bases separated the two germline ends. Germline V gene lookup returns CDR1 SEHNR and CDR2 FQNEAQ (reference sequence). The CDR3 is made up of 14 amino acids. Written as DNA, the CDR3 is TGTGCCAGCAGCCTTGAAGCGGGCTACAATGAGCAGTTCTTC. Translated, it gives CASSLEAGYNEQFF.

CDR3 amino acids: CASSVGTSQRYEQFF. For the CDR3, the DNA is TGTGCCAGTAGTGTTGGGACTAGCCAGCGATATGAGCAGTTCTTC. V usage is TRBV19 and J usage is TRBJ2-1, with 9 positions matching TRBD2. This CDR3 contains 15 residues. Looked up from germline, CDR1 is LNHDA and CDR2 is SQIVND (reference sequence). Trimming took 5 bases from V and 8 from J; bases not matched to a gene: 10.

This sequence joins TRBV6-5 and TRBJ2-7; possibly TRBD2 for D (6 bases). The CDR3 runs 15 residues. With 2 bases removed from V and 6 bases from J, the gap between germline ends came to 17 bases. CDR1 and CDR2 from the germline V gene are MNHEY and SVGAGI. CDR3 nucleotides: TGTGCCAGCAGTTACATGACCTCGGCCGGGGGCGAGCAGTACTTC. It codes for CASSYMTSAGGEQYF.

This clone was observed a handful of times. The chain is built from TRBV18 and TRBJ1-1; D gene ambiguous. V dropped 2 bases and J dropped 4 bases, with 8 bases sitting between them. The CDR3 loop spans 13 amino acids. Per germline, CDR1 KGHSH and CDR2 LQKENI. The chain's CDR3 is CASSPGTATEAFF. CDR3 coding DNA: TGTGCCAGCTCACCAGGAACCGCCACTGAAGCTTTCTTT. Full variable domain (remainder filled in from reference TRBV18 and TRBJ1-1): NAGVMQNPRHLVRRRGQEARLRCSPMKGHSHVYWYRQLPEEGLKFMVYLQKENIIDESGMPKERFSAEFPKEGPSILRIQQVVRGDSAAYFCASSPGTATEAFFGQGTRLTVV.

The gene calls are TRBV4-1 and TRBJ2-7; 8 bases map to TRBD2. CDR1 and CDR2 (germline): MGHRA, YSYEKL. The ends lost 1 base at V and 5 bases at J; junction bases unmatched: 10. The CDR3 spans 16 residues. The CDR3 DNA reads as TGCGCCAGCAGCCAAGTGGCCAGCGGGAGCTACCACGAGCAGTACTTC. Translating gives CASSQVASGSYHEQYF.

This chain connects TRBV5-1 to TRBJ2-6; D call uncertain. The germline gives CDR1 SGHRS, CDR2 YFSETQ. The V end was cut by 0 bases, the J end by 2 bases, with 9 bases between. CDR3 length: 16 amino acids. The CDR3 sequence is CASSLAVLPGANVLTF. CDR3 DNA: TGCGCCAGCAGCTTGGCAGTCTTACCTGGGGCCAACGTCCTGACTTTC.

The chain is built from TRBV6-5 and TRBJ1-2; 8 nucleotides agree with TRBD1. The junction had 7 bases not matched to a gene; V was cut back by 6 bases and J by 7 bases. CDR1 is MNHEY, CDR2 SVGAGI, per germline. The CDR3 runs 13 residues. CDR3 region: CASRKTGESGYTF. CDR3 bases: TGTGCCAGCAGGAAGACAGGGGAGAGTGGCTACACCTTC.

Only a few counts were recorded for this clone. The genes are TRBV7-3 and TRBJ1-6, with D perhaps matching TRBD1 (6 bases). Trimming took off 5 bases at V and 6 bases at J, with 14 bases between the two ends. The V gene's germline CDR1 is SGHTA and CDR2 FQGTGA. This CDR3 has 15 residues. CDR3 bases: TGTGCCAGCAGCACGGACCAGGGGCCTAATTCACCCCTCCACTTT. Its protein product is CASSTDQGPNSPLHF.

This chain uses TRBV27 with TRBJ1-1, with D possibly TRBD1 on 5 matching bases. This CDR3 contains 15 residues. V was pared by 6 bases and J by 1 base, with 15 bases between. CDR1 MNHEY and CDR2 SMNVEV come from the germline V gene (reference sequence). The CDR3 DNA sequence: TGTGCCAGCAGCTACTCAGGGAGTGGGAACACTGAAGCTTTCTTT. Its translation is CASSYSGSGNTEAFF.

The V gene is TRBV18, the J gene TRBJ1-1; D is unresolved. Trimming removed 0 bases from V and 4 bases from J, with 9 bases in between. The CDR3 has 14 residues. Germline V lookup: CDR1 KGHSH, CDR2 LQKENI. The CDR3 region is CASSPPDFVTEAFF. The DNA for the CDR3 is TGTGCCAGCTCACCACCCGATTTTGTCACTGAAGCTTTCTTT.

This clone occurred once. This chain connects TRBV19 to TRBJ2-7; D call uncertain. Between the trimmed V and J ends, which lost 0 bases and 3 bases, there was a span of 21 bases. CDR1 is LNHDA and CDR2 is SQIVND in the germline V gene (reference sequence). The CDR3 covers 18 residues. This CDR3 is CASSIDPHRHRTVYEQYF. CDR3 in DNA: TGTGCCAGTAGTATAGACCCCCACCGACACCGCACCGTCTACGAGCAGTACTTC.

The V gene is TRBV4-2, the J gene TRBJ2-4; possible D gene TRBD2, 7 bases. This CDR3 is 15 amino acids long. With 4 bases removed from V and 5 bases from J, the gap between germline ends came to 15 bases. The germline V gene has CDR1 LGHNA and CDR2 YNFKEQ. This CDR3 is CASSPRGAPENIQYF. The CDR3 region has the DNA TGTGCCAGCAGCCCCCGGGGGGCCCCGGAAAACATTCAGTACTTC.

This chain joins TRBV7-6 and TRBJ1-5, with 11 bases aligning to TRBD1. This CDR3 has 15 residues. V lost 9 bases, J lost 5 bases, and 9 bases stayed unmatched. Germline CDR1 and CDR2: SGHVS and FNYEAQ. The CDR3 region is CARAPGQGGDQPQHF. CDR3 in DNA: TGTGCCAGGGCCCCGGGACAGGGGGGAGATCAGCCCCAGCATTTT.

The CDR3 protein is CASRPGLAGTDTQYF. The CDR3 DNA reads TGTGCCAGCAGACCCGGACTAGCGGGGACAGATACGCAGTATTTT. The V and J genes are TRBV6-6 and TRBJ2-3; 12 nucleotides agree with TRBD2. With V trimmed by 6 bases and J by 3 bases, 4 bases remained unmatched. CDR3 length: 15 residues. Germline CDR1 MNHNY, CDR2 SVGAGI (reference sequence).

This clone was seen ten or more times. The chain carries TRBV27 and TRBJ1-1; D call uncertain. CDR1 is MNHEY and CDR2 is SMNVEV in the germline V gene (reference sequence). Trimming removed 0 bases from V and 1 base from J, with 6 bases in between. The CDR3 runs 14 residues. CDR3 in DNA: TGTGCCAGCAGTTTATCCGGCAGGAACACTGAAGCTTTCTTT. It encodes CASSLSGRNTEAFF.

This clone was seen just once. The V call is TRBV10-3, the J call TRBJ1-1, with D perhaps TRBD1 (5 bases). Germline CDR1 ENHRY, CDR2 SYGVKD. V dropped 3 bases and J dropped 1 base, with 12 bases sitting between them. CDR3 length: 15 amino acids. The CDR3 sequence is CAISDRTYSNTEAFF. Here the CDR3 DNA reads TGTGCCATCAGTGACCGGACATACTCGAACACTGAAGCTTTCTTT.